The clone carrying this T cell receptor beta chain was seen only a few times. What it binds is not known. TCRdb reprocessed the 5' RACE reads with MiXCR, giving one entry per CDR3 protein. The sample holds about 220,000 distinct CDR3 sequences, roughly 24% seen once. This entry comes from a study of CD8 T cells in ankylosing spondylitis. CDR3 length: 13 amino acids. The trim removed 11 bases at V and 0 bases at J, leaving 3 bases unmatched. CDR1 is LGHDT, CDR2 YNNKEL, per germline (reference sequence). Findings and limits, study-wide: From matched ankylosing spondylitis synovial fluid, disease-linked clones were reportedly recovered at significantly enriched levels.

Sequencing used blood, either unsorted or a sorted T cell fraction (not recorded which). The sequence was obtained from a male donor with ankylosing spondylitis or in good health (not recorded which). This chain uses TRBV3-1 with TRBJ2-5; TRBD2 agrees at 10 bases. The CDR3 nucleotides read TGTGCCGCTAGCGGGAGCTACCAAGAGACCCAGTACTTC. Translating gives CAASGSYQETQYF.